This T cell receptor beta chain was documented in a study of T-cell reconstitution after alpha-beta-depleted transplantation in children. Germline lookup yields CDR1 SGHVS and CDR2 FNYEAQ. The junction had 6 bases not matched to a gene; V was cut back by 8 bases and J by 0 bases. The CDR3 length is 15 residues. The authors prepared the TCRbeta library with unique molecular identifiers. Using its own MiXCR run on the PCR reads, TCRdb lists one record per CDR3 protein. There are about 580,000 distinct CDR3 sequences in the sample; roughly 23% occur only once, and roughly 15% lies in the top ten. The chain couples TRBV7-6 to TRBJ2-3; 9 nucleotides match TRBD2. Source: PBMCs, mostly from graft donor cells, taken 360 days after TCRalphabeta/CD19-depleted stem cell transplant. The source of this sequence is a boy younger than two who had a stem cell transplant for acute myeloid leukemia, so the T cells may come from the graft donor. CDR3 region: CASRKRGASTDTQYF. The CDR3 DNA reads TGTGCCAGCCGAAAGCGGGGGGCTAGCACAGATACGCAGTATTTT.